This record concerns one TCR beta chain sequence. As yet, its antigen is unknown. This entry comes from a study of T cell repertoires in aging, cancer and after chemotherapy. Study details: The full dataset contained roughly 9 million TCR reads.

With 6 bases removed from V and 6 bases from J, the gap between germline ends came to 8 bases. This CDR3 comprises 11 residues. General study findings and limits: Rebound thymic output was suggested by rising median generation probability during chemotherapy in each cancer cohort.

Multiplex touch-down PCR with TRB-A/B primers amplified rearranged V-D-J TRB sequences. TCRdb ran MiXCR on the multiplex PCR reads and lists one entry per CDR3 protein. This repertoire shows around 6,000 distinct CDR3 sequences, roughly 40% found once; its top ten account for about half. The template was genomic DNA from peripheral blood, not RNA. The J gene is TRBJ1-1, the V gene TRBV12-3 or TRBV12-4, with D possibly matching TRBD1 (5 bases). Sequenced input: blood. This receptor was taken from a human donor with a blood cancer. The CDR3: CASSQGAEAFF. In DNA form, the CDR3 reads TGTGCCAGCAGCCAGGGCGCTGAAGCTTTCTTT.